The 25 T cell receptor beta chains listed next were all sequenced from one sample in a study of cytomegalovirus exposure and HLA in healthy donors. This PCR relied on a set of 60 Vbeta primers and 13 Jbeta primers. The assay was immunoSEQ multiplex PCR, and TCRdb's table has in-frame clones only and misses some. This sample has about 67,000 clones; about 65% occur once, and the top ten carry about 1.9%. Specimen: PBMCs. The receptors were sampled from a woman aged 25 to 39 in good health and CMV-seronegative.

The V call is TRBV28, the J call TRBJ1-5; D remains unclear. The CDR3 is 13 amino acids. Germline V gene data show CDR1 as MDHEN and CDR2 as SYDVKM. Between the trimmed V and J ends, which lost 6 bases and 4 bases, there was a span of 10 bases. The CDR3 region has the DNA TGTGCCAGCAGGCGGCCGAGAAATCAGCCCCAGCATTTT. This codes for CASRRPRNQPQHF.

The chain links TRBV5-6 to TRBJ1-2; D is perhaps TRBD1 (6 bases). This CDR3 is built from 17 residues. The germline V and J ends were trimmed by 4 bases and 7 bases, with 26 bases remaining between them. CDR1 SGHDT and CDR2 YYEEEE come from the germline V gene. The CDR3 DNA sequence: TGTGCCAGCAGCCGGATCCTCCCAGAAGGTTCCAGGGGTGGCTACACCTTC. It encodes CASSRILPEGSRGGYTF.

This chain links TRBV5-5 with TRBJ2-3; 10 bases fit TRBD2. CDR1 SGHKS and CDR2 YYEKEE come from the germline V gene (reference sequence). The CDR3 length is 14 residues. The junction had 2 bases not matched to a gene; V was cut back by 5 bases and J by 2 bases. CDR3 DNA sequence: TGTGCCAGCAGTAGCGGGGGGACCACAGATACGCAGTATTTT. This gives the protein CASSSGGTTDTQYF.

The chain carries TRBV5-1 and TRBJ2-2; D call uncertain. Germline-derived CDR1 and CDR2 are SGHRS and YFSETQ. This CDR3 contains 14 residues. The ends were cut back, 0 bases at V and 6 bases at J, with 9 bases in the middle. This CDR3 reads CASSLAYDPGELFF. The CDR3 region has the DNA TGCGCCAGCAGCTTGGCCTACGATCCCGGGGAGCTGTTTTTT.

This chain joins TRBV6-1 and TRBJ1-1, with D tentatively TRBD1 (5 bases). Deletions cut 7 bases from V and 4 bases from J, with 16 bases between. Germline V gene lookup returns CDR1 MNHNS and CDR2 SASEGT. CDR3 length equals 14 residues. The CDR3 is CASNFAGRGTEAFF. CDR3 bases: TGTGCCAGCAATTTTGCGGGGAGGGGCACTGAAGCTTTCTTT.

The rearrangement joins TRBV4-3 to TRBJ2-7, with D hard to call. This CDR3 comprises 13 residues. Germline assignment: CDR1 LGHNA and CDR2 YSLEER. The V gene lost 2 bases and the J gene lost 6 bases, with 11 bases spanning the gap. This chain's CDR3 is CASSQFPSSEQYF. The CDR3 bases are TGCGCCAGCAGCCAATTCCCAAGTAGCGAGCAGTACTTC.

CDR3 region: CASSFSTGDYGYTF. The DNA of the CDR3 is TGTGCCAGCAGTTTCTCGACAGGGGACTATGGCTACACCTTC. This chain links TRBV27 with TRBJ1-2, with TRBD1 matching over 8 bases. Per the germline V gene, CDR1 is MNHEY and CDR2 is SMNVEV (reference sequence). V was pared by 3 bases and J by 3 bases, with 3 bases of the junction left unmatched. This CDR3 comprises 14 residues.

There are a few counts of this clone. The rearrangement links TRBV5-1 to TRBJ2-2; a possible D gene is TRBD1 (5 bases). This CDR3 spans 17 amino acids. Germline CDR1 is SGHRS and CDR2 is YFSETQ. The ends were cut back, 0 bases at V and 1 base at J, with 13 bases in the middle. This CDR3 is CASSLAGGAWNTGELFF. DNA of the CDR3: TGCGCCAGCAGCTTGGCCGGTGGGGCTTGGAACACCGGGGAGCTGTTTTTT.

The chain uses TRBV6-5 and TRBJ1-2, with 7 bases fitting TRBD1. J lost 6 bases, V lost 5 bases, and 9 bases had no gene match. Per the germline V gene, CDR1 is MNHEY and CDR2 is SVGAGI. The CDR3 sequence is 14 residues long. CDR3 loop: CASSRGRGLDGYTF. The CDR3 DNA follows: TGTGCCAGCAGTCGTGGCAGGGGGTTGGATGGCTACACCTTC.

This clone was observed a few times. The chain couples TRBV6-1 to TRBJ2-1, with a tentative D call TRBD2 (6 bases). Germline values: CDR1 MNHNS, CDR2 SASEGT. The CDR3 consists of 15 residues. Trimming stripped 2 bases from V and 9 bases from J, with 17 bases between. CDR3 DNA sequence: TGTGCCAGCAGTGAATCCTATGATCGGGGACTTGAGCAGTTCTTC. Translation gives CASSESYDRGLEQFF.

The chain is built from TRBV9 and TRBJ2-7; TRBD2 matches at 7 bases. The CDR3 extends over 15 amino acids. Per germline, CDR1 SGDLS and CDR2 YYNGEE. After removal of 2 bases from V and 1 base from J, the junction contained 6 bases not matched to a gene. The CDR3 here is CASSVGGGQSYEQYF. The CDR3 DNA reads as TGTGCCAGCAGCGTTGGGGGAGGGCAGTCCTACGAGCAGTACTTC.

This chain uses TRBV7-2 with TRBJ2-2; maybe TRBD2 (7 bases). This CDR3 comprises 13 residues. Trimming removed 11 bases at V and 1 base at J, with 11 bases between. CDR1 and CDR2 (germline): SGHTA, FQGNSA. This CDR3 is CAGGGGNTGELFF. Here the CDR3 DNA reads TGTGCCGGGGGCGGGGGGAACACCGGGGAGCTGTTTTTT.

The J gene is TRBJ2-1, the V gene TRBV5-1, with D possibly TRBD1 on 6 matching bases. V was clipped by 4 bases and J by 0 bases, with 11 bases between them. The CDR3 sequence is 15 residues long. The germline V gene encodes CDR1 SGHRS and CDR2 YFSETQ. The CDR3 sequence: CASSLQGSSYNEQFF. CDR3 in DNA: TGCGCCAGCAGCCTACAGGGAAGCTCCTACAATGAGCAGTTCTTC.

V is TRBV27 and J is TRBJ1-2, with D possibly TRBD1 on 6 matching bases. This CDR3 region has 13 residues. Trimming pared 5 bases from V and 6 bases from J, leaving 13 bases between. Germline V gives CDR1 MNHEY, CDR2 SMNVEV (reference sequence). The CDR3 DNA sequence: TGTGCCAGCAGTCGGACAGCCAAGCATGGCTACACCTTC. This sequence encodes CASSRTAKHGYTF.

The rearrangement joins TRBV19 to TRBJ1-4, with 11 nucleotides matching TRBD1. V trimming: 9 bases; J trimming: 7 bases; junction bases outside the gene matches: 16. In germline, CDR1 is LNHDA, CDR2 SQIVND (reference sequence). The CDR3 contains 17 residues. In DNA, the CDR3 is TGTGCCAGAGCAAGTTTGGACAGGGGGCCGAGTGGTGAAAAACTGTTTTTT. Amino acid sequence: CARASLDRGPSGEKLFF.

There are a few counts of this clone. The J gene is TRBJ1-4, the V gene TRBV28, with D perhaps TRBD1 (6 bases). CDR1 is MDHEN and CDR2 is SYDVKM in the germline V gene. The CDR3 has 18 amino acids. The V and J ends lost 2 bases and 6 bases respectively, with 22 bases between them. CDR3 loop: CASSLVQGFPTVDEKLFF. CDR3 in DNA: TGTGCCAGCAGTTTAGTTCAGGGGTTTCCCACTGTGGATGAAAAACTGTTTTTT.

This clone was seen a single time. This chain links TRBV10-3 with TRBJ2-2, with 9 bases that match TRBD2. With V trimmed by 0 bases and J by 4 bases, 6 bases remained unmatched. The CDR3 length is 17 residues. In germline, CDR1 is ENHRY, CDR2 SYGVKD. The DNA for the CDR3 is TGTGCCATCAGTGAGTCAGGGGGACTAGCAGTCACCGGGGAGCTGTTTTTT. This gives the protein CAISESGGLAVTGELFF.

This chain joins TRBV27 and TRBJ1-1; 11 bases align to TRBD1. Germline lookup yields CDR1 MNHEY and CDR2 SMNVEV (reference sequence). The CDR3 is 14 residues long. The V gene end was trimmed by 2 bases and the J gene end by 8 bases; junction bases not matched to a gene: 4. The CDR3, as DNA: TGTGCCAGCAGTTTAGGGACAGGGGGGTCAGAAGCTTTCTTT. Translated, it gives CASSLGTGGSEAFF.

The chain uses TRBV6-6 and TRBJ1-2, with D tentatively TRBD1 (6 bases). V lost 7 bases and J 5 bases, leaving 20 bases between the germline ends. CDR3 size: 15 residues. The V gene's germline CDR1 is MNHNY and CDR2 SVGAGI (reference sequence). The CDR3 DNA is TGTGCCAGCACCTCTGGGGGCACTAATTATTATGGCTACACCTTC. Its protein product is CASTSGGTNYYGYTF.

The CDR3 DNA reads TGCGCCAGCAGTAAGGCCAGGGGACGTCCTGACGAGCAGTACTTC. It is translated as CASSKARGRPDEQYF. The rearrangement links TRBV10-1 to TRBJ2-7; D perhaps matches TRBD1 (6 bases). This CDR3 has 15 residues. V was trimmed by 5 bases and J by 5 bases, leaving 19 bases between them. Germline CDR1 reads WNHNN; CDR2 reads SYGVQD (reference sequence).

The chain uses TRBV5-1 and TRBJ2-3, with 9 positions matching TRBD2. Per the germline V gene, CDR1 is SGHRS and CDR2 is YFSETQ. The CDR3 loop spans 14 amino acids. V lost 2 bases, J lost 6 bases, and 4 bases stayed unmatched. CDR3 loop: CASSFSGGGDTQYF. Here the CDR3 DNA reads TGCGCCAGCAGCTTTAGCGGGGGTGGGGATACGCAGTATTTT.

The rearrangement links TRBV7-2 to TRBJ1-6; D not certain. V lost 2 bases and J 0 bases, leaving 8 bases between the germline ends. The CDR3 runs to 16 residues. Looked up from germline, CDR1 is SGHTA and CDR2 is FQGNSA. CDR3 protein: CASSLRVSSYNSPLHF. The CDR3 nucleotides read TGTGCCAGCAGCTTAAGAGTATCCTCCTATAATTCACCCCTCCACTTT.

This clone was observed once. This chain connects TRBV11-1 to TRBJ2-1; D call uncertain. The germline V and J ends were trimmed by 5 bases and 5 bases, with 10 bases remaining between them. CDR3 size: 13 residues. The germline CDR1 and CDR2 sequences are SGHAT and FQDESV (reference sequence). CDR3 amino acids: CASSLDKNNEQFF. The CDR3 coding sequence is TGTGCCAGCAGCCTAGACAAAAACAATGAGCAGTTCTTC.

This chain connects TRBV7-7 to TRBJ2-1; the match to TRBD2 covers 14 bases. The CDR3 is made up of 15 amino acids. The germline V gene encodes CDR1 SSHAT and CDR2 FNYEAQ (reference sequence). Losses at the gene ends were 5 bases for V and 7 bases for J; bases not matched to a gene: 4. CDR3 sequence: CASSPGTSGGNEQFF. DNA for the CDR3: TGTGCCAGCAGCCCCGGGACTAGCGGGGGTAATGAGCAGTTCTTC.

The rearrangement uses TRBV2 and TRBJ2-3; 13 nucleotides line up with TRBD2. V was pared by 8 bases and J by 4 bases, with 12 bases of the junction left unmatched. Per germline, CDR1 SNHLY and CDR2 FYNNEI. The CDR3 runs to 17 residues. The CDR3 reads CASPTLTSGGAPDTQYF. The CDR3 region has the DNA TGTGCCAGCCCAACCCTAACTAGCGGGGGGGCCCCAGATACGCAGTATTTT.